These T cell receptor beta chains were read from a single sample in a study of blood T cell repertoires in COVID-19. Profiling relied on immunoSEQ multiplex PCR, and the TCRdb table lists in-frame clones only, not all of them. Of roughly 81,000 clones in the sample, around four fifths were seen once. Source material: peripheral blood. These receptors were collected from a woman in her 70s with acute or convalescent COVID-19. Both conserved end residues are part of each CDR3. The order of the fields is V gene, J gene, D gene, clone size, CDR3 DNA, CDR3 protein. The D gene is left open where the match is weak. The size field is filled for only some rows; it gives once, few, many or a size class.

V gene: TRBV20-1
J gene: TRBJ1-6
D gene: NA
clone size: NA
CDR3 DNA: TGCAGTGCTAGTTTCGGGACCTATAATTCACCCCTCCACTTT
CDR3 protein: CSASFGTYNSPLHF

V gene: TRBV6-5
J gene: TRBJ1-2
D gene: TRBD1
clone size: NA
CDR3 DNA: TGTGCCAGCAATACGTTACAGGGGGCCTTCTATGGCTACACCTTC
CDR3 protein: CASNTLQGAFYGYTF

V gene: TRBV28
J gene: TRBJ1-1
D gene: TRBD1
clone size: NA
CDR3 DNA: TGTGCCAGCAGCGAAACGACAGGGATGGGCACTGAAGCTTTCTTT
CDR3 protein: CASSETTGMGTEAFF

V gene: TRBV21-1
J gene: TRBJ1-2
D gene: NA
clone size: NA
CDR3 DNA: TGTGCCAGCGAAAACAGGGGAACTGGCTACACCTTC
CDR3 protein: CASENRGTGYTF

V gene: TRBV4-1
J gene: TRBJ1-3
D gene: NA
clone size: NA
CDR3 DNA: TGCGCCAGCAGCAAGACAGTGGCGACGGACACCATATATTTT
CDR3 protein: CASSKTVATDTIYF

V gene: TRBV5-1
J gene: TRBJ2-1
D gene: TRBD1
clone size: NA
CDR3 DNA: TGCGCCAGCAGCTTACAGGGGTCTAGCTCCTACAATGAGCAGTTCTTC
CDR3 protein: CASSLQGSSSYNEQFF

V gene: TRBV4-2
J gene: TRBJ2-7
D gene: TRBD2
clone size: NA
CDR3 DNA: TGTGCCAGCAGCCAGGAGCGGGGGTACGAGCAGTACTTC
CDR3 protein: CASSQERGYEQYF

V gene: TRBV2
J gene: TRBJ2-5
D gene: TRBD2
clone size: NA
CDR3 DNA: TGTGCCAGCAGTGGTAGGGTAGAGACTAGCGGGACAGAGACCCAGTACTTC
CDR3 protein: CASSGRVETSGTETQYF

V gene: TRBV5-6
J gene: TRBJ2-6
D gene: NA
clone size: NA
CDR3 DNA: TGTGCCAGCAGCTTGGACGGGACTGGGGCCAACGTCCTGACTTTC
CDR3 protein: CASSLDGTGANVLTF

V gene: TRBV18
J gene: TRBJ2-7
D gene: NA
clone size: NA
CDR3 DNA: TGTGCCAGCCAAGGACAGTTCTACGAGCAGTACTTC
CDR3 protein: CASQGQFYEQYF

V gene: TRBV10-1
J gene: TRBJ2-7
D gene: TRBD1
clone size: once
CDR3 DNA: TGCGCCAGCAGCGCCGGGACAGAAGGCGAGCAGTACTTC
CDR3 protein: CASSAGTEGEQYF

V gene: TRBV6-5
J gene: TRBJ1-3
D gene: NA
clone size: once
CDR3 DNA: TGTGCCAGCCTCGCCACAGGGCTCTCTGGAAACACCATATATTTT
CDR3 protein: CASLATGLSGNTIYF

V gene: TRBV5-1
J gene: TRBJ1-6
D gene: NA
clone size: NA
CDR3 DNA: TGCGCCAGCAGCTTGAGCGCGCCGGGGGCCGGGGGGGCACCCCTCCACTTT
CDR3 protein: CASSLSAPGAGGAPLHF

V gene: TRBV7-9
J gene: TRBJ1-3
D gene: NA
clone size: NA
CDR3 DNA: TGTGCCAGCAGCCTCCGGGACATAGGAAACACCATATATTTT
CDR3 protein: CASSLRDIGNTIYF

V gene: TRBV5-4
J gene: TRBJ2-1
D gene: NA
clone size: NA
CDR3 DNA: TGTGCCAGCAGTCTTCAGGGAATCGATGAGCAGTTCTTC
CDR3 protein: CASSLQGIDEQFF

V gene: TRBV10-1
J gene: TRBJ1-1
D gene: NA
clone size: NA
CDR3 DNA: TGCGCCAGCAGTGACCCGGGGGGCACTGAAGCTTTCTTT
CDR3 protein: CASSDPGGTEAFF

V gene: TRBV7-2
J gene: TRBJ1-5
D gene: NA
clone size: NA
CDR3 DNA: TGTGCCAGCACCCAAGGGGTGGCAGATCAGCCCCAGCATTTT
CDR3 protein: CASTQGVADQPQHF

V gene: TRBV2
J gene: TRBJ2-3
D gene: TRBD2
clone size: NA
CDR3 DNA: TGTGCCAGCAGTCAAAGCGGGGGGCCTAAAGATACGCAGTATTTT
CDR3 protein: CASSQSGGPKDTQYF

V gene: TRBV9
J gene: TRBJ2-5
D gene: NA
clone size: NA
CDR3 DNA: TGTGCCAGCAGCGTAGGGCCCCTGGGAGCCCAGTACTTC
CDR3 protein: CASSVGPLGAQYF

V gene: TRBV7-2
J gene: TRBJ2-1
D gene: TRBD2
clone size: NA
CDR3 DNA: TGTGCCAGCAGGGCACGGGGGGGCTCCTACAATGAGCAGTTCTTC
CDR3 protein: CASRARGGSYNEQFF

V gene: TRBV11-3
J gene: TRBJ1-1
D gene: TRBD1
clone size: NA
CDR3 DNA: TGTGCCAGCAGCTTAGGTGCAGGGGGCGTGAACACTGAAGCTTTCTTT
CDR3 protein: CASSLGAGGVNTEAFF

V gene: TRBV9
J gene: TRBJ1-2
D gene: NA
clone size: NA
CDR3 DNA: TGTGCCAGCAGCGTAGTGGCAGGGGATGGCTACACCTTC
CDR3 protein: CASSVVAGDGYTF

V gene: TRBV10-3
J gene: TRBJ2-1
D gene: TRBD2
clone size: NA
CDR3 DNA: TGTGCCATCGGGGTCGGGGGGGTCTACAATGAGCAGTTCTTC
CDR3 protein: CAIGVGGVYNEQFF

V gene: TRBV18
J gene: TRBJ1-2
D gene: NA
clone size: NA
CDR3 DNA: TGTGCCAGCTCACCAACGGCGCAGGGTAACTATGGCTACACCTTC
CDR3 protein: CASSPTAQGNYGYTF

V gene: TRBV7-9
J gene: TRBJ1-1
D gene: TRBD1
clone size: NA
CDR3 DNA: TGTGCCAGCAGCCGTTGGACAGGAGAAAAAGGCACTGAAGCTTTCTTT
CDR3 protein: CASSRWTGEKGTEAFF

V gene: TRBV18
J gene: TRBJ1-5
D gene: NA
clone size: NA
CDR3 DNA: TGTGCCAGCTCTGACGCGGGATTGGTTCAGCCCCAGCATTTT
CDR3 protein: CASSDAGLVQPQHF

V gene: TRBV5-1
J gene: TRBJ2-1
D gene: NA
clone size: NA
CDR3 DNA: TGCGCCAGCAGCAAAAGACAGACGTCCTCCTACAATGAGCAGTTCTTC
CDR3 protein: CASSKRQTSSYNEQFF

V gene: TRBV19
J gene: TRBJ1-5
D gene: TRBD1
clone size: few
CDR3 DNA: TGTGCCAGTAGTATCCTGGCAGGGGGAGCCAGCAATCAGCCCCAGCATTTT
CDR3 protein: CASSILAGGASNQPQHF

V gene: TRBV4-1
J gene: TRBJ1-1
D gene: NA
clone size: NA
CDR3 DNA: TGCGCCAGCCACGATCGGGGGGCGAGGGCTGAAGCTTTCTTT
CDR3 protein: CASHDRGARAEAFF

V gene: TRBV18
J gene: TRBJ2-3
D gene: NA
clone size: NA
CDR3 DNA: TGTGCCAGCATGGACAGCTTCACAGATACGCAGTATTTT
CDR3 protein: CASMDSFTDTQYF

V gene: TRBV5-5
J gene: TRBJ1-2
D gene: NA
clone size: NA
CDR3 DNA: TGTGCCAGCAGCTTGGAACAGGGTAGTGGTGGCTACACCTTC
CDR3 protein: CASSLEQGSGGYTF

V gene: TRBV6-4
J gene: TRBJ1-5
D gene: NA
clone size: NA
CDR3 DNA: TGTGCCAGCAGTGTCCTTCCCGATCAGCCCCAGCATTTT
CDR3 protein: CASSVLPDQPQHF

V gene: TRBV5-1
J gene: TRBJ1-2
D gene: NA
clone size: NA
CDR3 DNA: TGCGCCAGCAGAAGAACAGGGCTGGACGGCTACACCTTC
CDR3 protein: CASRRTGLDGYTF

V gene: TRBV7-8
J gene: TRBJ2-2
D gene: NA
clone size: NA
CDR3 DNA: TGTGCCAGCAGCCGACTAGCCGGGGAGCTGTTTTTT
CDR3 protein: CASSRLAGELFF

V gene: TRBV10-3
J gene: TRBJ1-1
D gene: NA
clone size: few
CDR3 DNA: TGTGCCACCCAGTCCCCTTCGAACACTGAAGCTTTCTTT
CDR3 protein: CATQSPSNTEAFF

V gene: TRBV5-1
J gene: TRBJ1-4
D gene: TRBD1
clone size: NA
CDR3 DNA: TGCGCCAGCAGCCGGGACAGGGGTGGTGAAAAACTGTTTTTT
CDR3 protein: CASSRDRGGEKLFF

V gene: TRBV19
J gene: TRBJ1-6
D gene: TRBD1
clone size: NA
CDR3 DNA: TGTGCCAGCCACCGCCGGGACAGTTATAATTCACCCCTCCACTTT
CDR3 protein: CASHRRDSYNSPLHF

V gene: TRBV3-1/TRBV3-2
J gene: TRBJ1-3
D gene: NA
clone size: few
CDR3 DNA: TGTGCCAGCAGCCGTAGATCCTCTGGAAACACCATATATTTT
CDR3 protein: CASSRRSSGNTIYF

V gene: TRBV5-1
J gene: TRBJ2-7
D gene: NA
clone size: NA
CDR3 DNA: TGCGCCAGCAGCTTGGTATTCGACGAGCAGTACTTC
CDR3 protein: CASSLVFDEQYF

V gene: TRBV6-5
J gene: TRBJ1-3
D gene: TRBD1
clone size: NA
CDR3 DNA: TGTGCCAGCAGACTCCCGACAGGGGGAAACACCATATATTTT
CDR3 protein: CASRLPTGGNTIYF

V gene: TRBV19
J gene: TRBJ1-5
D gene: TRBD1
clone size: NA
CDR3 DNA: TGTGCCAGTAGTCCGGGACCGGGACAGGGAACAACAGGGAGATCTCAGCCCCAGCATTTT
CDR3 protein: CASSPGPGQGTTGRSQPQHF

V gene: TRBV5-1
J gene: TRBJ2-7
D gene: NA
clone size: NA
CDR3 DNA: TGCGCCAGCAGCCCGAACAGGGGGGGGACCTCCTACGAGCAGTACTTC
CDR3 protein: CASSPNRGGTSYEQYF

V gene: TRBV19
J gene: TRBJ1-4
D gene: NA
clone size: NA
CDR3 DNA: TGTGCCACCCTCAGGGGTCCTAATGAAAAACTGTTTTTT
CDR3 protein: CATLRGPNEKLFF

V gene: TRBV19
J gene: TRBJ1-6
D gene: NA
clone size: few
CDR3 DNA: TGTGCCAGTGCTCAAGTAGAGGGCTGGGATTCACCCCTCCACTTT
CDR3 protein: CASAQVEGWDSPLHF

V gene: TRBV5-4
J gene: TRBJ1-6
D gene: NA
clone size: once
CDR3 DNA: TGTGCCAGCAGCTGGGGGGGGACAAGAATAGATAATTCACCCCTCCACTTT
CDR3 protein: CASSWGGTRIDNSPLHF

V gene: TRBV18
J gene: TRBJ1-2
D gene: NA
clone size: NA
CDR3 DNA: TGTGCCAGCTCACCCACGGAAGACTGGGGCGGCTATGGCTACACCTTC
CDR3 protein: CASSPTEDWGGYGYTF

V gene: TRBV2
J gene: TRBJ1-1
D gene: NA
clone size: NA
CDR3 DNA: TGTGCCAGCAGGTTCCCCGGGAACACTGAAGCTTTCTTT
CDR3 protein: CASRFPGNTEAFF

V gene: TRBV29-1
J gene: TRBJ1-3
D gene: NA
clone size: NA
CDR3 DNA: TGCAGCGTTCCAGATATCTCTGGAAACACCATATATTTT
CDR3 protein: CSVPDISGNTIYF

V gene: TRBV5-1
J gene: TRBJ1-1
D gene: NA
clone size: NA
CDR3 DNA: TGCGCCAGCAGCTTGGCAGGGGCTAGGAACACTGAAGCTTTCTTT
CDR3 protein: CASSLAGARNTEAFF

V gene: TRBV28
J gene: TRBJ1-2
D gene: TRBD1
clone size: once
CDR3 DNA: TGTGCCAGCAGCCCCGGACAGGCGACGGACTATGGCTACACCTTC
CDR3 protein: CASSPGQATDYGYTF

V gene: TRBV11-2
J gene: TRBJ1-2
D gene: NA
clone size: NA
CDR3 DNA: TGTGCCAGCAGCTTAGCCCCGACAGGCGCTTTTAACTATGGCTACACCTTC
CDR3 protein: CASSLAPTGAFNYGYTF

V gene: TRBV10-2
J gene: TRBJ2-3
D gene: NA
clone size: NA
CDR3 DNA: TGCGCCAGCAGTGAGTCAGGGACTGGAGATACGCAGTATTTT
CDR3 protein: CASSESGTGDTQYF

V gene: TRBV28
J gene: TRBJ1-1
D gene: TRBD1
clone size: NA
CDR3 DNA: TGTGCCAGCAGAACCACCGGGACAGGGGGCATTGAAGCTTTCTTT
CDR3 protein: CASRTTGTGGIEAFF

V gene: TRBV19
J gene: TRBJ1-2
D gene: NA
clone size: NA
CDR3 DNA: TGTGCCACCGGAGCGGGACACTTGAACTATGGCTACACCTTC
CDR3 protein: CATGAGHLNYGYTF

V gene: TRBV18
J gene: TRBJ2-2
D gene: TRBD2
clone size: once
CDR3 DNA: TGTGCCAGCTCACCACTGGGACTATTGAACACCGGGGAGCTGTTTTTT
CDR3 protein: CASSPLGLLNTGELFF

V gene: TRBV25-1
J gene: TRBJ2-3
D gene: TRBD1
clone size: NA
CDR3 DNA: TGTGCCAGCAGTGTGCCCCCCGGGACAGGGAACACAGATACGCAGTATTTT
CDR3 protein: CASSVPPGTGNTDTQYF

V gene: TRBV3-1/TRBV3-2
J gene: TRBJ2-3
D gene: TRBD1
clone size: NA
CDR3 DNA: TGTGCCAGCAAAATGACAGGGGCTAGCACAGATACGCAGTATTTT
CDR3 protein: CASKMTGASTDTQYF

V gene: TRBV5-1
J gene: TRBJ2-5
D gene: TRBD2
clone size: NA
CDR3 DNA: TGCGCCAGCAGCCCACCGGGACTAGCGGGGGGCCTAGAGACCCAGTACTTC
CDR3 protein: CASSPPGLAGGLETQYF